The next 24 T cell receptor beta chains were all read from a single sample in a study of T-cell memory formation after mild COVID-19. MiXCR, run by TCRdb on the 5' RACE reads, gives a single entry per CDR3 protein. Found here are about 470,000 distinct CDR3 sequences, nearly 25% of them singletons; the top ten hold under 15%. Sequenced: PBMCs or a T cell subset sorted from them (not recorded which). These receptors originate from an adult woman who had mild COVID-19 (a few samples of this study predate the infection). Cell type and time point are not known.

This chain joins TRBV7-6 and TRBJ2-2; maybe TRBD1 (6 bases). CDR1 and CDR2 (germline): SGHVS, FNYEAQ. The CDR3 is 16 amino acids. Trimming pared 4 bases from V and 6 bases from J, leaving 18 bases between. The CDR3 region is CASSYKDSFFAGELFF. The CDR3 DNA reads TGTGCCAGCAGCTATAAGGACAGTTTTTTCGCCGGGGAGCTGTTTTTT. The whole variable domain, remainder taken from reference TRBV7-6 and TRBJ2-2, is GAGVSQSPRYKVTKRGQDVALRCDPISGHVSLYWYRQALGQGPEFLTYFNYEAQQDKSGLPNDRFSAERPEGSISTLTIQRTEQRDSAMYRCASSYKDSFFAGELFFGEGSRLTVL.

This chain's CDR3 is CATSRDTGHLGETQYF. In DNA, the CDR3 is TGTGCCACCAGCAGAGATACCGGGCACTTAGGAGAGACCCAGTACTTC. The chain joins TRBV15 to TRBJ2-5; no definite D call. Between the trimmed V and J ends, which lost 0 bases and 4 bases, there was a span of 15 bases. The CDR3 length is 16 residues. CDR1 is LNHNV, CDR2 YYDKDF, per germline (reference sequence). The full variable domain, completed using reference TRBV15 and TRBJ2-5, is DAMVIQNPRYQVTQFGKPVTLSCSQTLNHNVMYWYQQKSSQAPKLLFHYYDKDFNNEADTPDNFQSRRPNTSFCFLDIRSPGLGDTAMYLCATSRDTGHLGETQYFGPGTRLLVL.

This clonotype was recorded a few times. This sequence joins TRBV3-1 and TRBJ2-3; TRBD2 agrees at 10 bases. CDR3 size: 18 residues. Looked up from germline, CDR1 is LGHDT and CDR2 is YNNKEL (reference sequence). Trimming cost V 4 bases and J 6 bases; bases outside gene matches: 16. CDR3 in amino acids: CASSLKRGPSGRTDTQYF. As DNA, the CDR3 is TGTGCCAGCAGCCTCAAGAGGGGGCCTAGCGGGAGAACTGATACGCAGTATTTT.

In its sample, this clonotype was seen a few times. The chain employs TRBV7-3 and TRBJ2-5, with D perhaps matching TRBD2 (6 bases). There are 15 residues in the CDR3. Looked up from germline, CDR1 is SGHTA and CDR2 is FQGTGA. The V gene lost 0 bases and the J gene lost 4 bases, with 12 bases spanning the gap. CDR3: CASSLTTSRRETQYF. DNA of the CDR3: TGTGCCAGCAGCTTAACGACTAGTCGCAGAGAGACCCAGTACTTC.

This clonotype was seen a few times. The J gene is TRBJ1-1, the V gene TRBV4-1; D call uncertain. Trimming shortened V by 4 bases and J by 11 bases, and 17 bases separated the two germline ends. The CDR3 totals 13 residues. CDR1 MGHRA and CDR2 YSYEKL come from the germline V gene. The CDR3 protein is CASSPLGGFRAFF. In nucleotides, the CDR3 is TGCGCCAGCAGCCCACTAGGCGGTTTTCGGGCTTTCTTT.

This sequence joins TRBV24-1 and TRBJ2-3; 8 positions match TRBD1. Germline V lookup: CDR1 KGHDR, CDR2 SFDVKD. This CDR3 has 15 amino acids. V was clipped by 3 bases and J by 8 bases; unmatched bases: 9. The CDR3 DNA reads as TGTGCCACCAGTGATGGGGACAGGAACCCATCTACGCAGTATTTT. Translating gives CATSDGDRNPSTQYF.

The V gene is TRBV10-3, the J gene TRBJ2-1; D may be TRBD1 (7 bases). The length of the CDR3 is 15 residues. Germline lookup yields CDR1 ENHRY and CDR2 SYGVKD. Trimming removed 1 base at V and 5 bases at J, with 12 bases between. The CDR3 region is CAISEWRGHNNEQFF. The CDR3 bases are TGTGCCATCAGTGAGTGGAGGGGGCATAACAATGAGCAGTTCTTC.

The sample holds a few counts of this clonotype. The chain links TRBV12-3 or TRBV12-4 to TRBJ2-7; the D call may be TRBD1 or TRBD2 (6 bases each). Trimming stripped 5 bases from V and 4 bases from J, with 18 bases between. This CDR3 is 15 amino acids long. CDR3 residues: CASSRPGAGRYEQYF. The CDR3 region has the DNA TGTGCCAGCAGTCGCCCGGGGGCTGGTAGATACGAGCAGTACTTC.

This clonotype has only a few counts. The chain carries TRBV30 and TRBJ2-1; TRBD2 is a possible D gene (5 bases). This CDR3 has 12 amino acids. The V gene's germline CDR1 is GTSNPN and CDR2 SVGIG (reference sequence). The V end lost 3 bases, the J end lost 10 bases, and 13 bases lay between the germline ends. DNA of the CDR3: TGTGCCTGGAGGGGTCTAAAGCGGGAGCAGTTCTTC. Translating it yields CAWRGLKREQFF. The full variable domain, its missing parts supplied by reference TRBV30 and TRBJ2-1, is SQTIHQWPATLVQPVGSPLSLECTVEGTSNPNLYWYRQAAGRGLQLLFYSVGIGQISSEVPQNLSASRPQDRQFILSSKKLLLSDSGFYLCAWRGLKREQFFGPGTRLTVL.

The V gene is TRBV9, the J gene TRBJ2-1; 8 nucleotides line up with TRBD2. CDR1 and CDR2 from the germline V gene are SGDLS and YYNGEE. This CDR3 spans 15 amino acids. J gave up 0 bases and V 6 bases, and 5 bases lay outside the gene matches. The CDR3 protein is CASTPSGSSYNEQFF. CDR3 sequence (DNA): TGTGCCAGCACCCCCAGCGGGAGCTCCTACAATGAGCAGTTCTTC.

The rearrangement links TRBV5-1 to TRBJ2-1, with a possible D match to TRBD2 (6 bases). Germline lookup yields CDR1 SGHRS and CDR2 YFSETQ. The CDR3 covers 15 residues. Trimming took off 4 bases at V and 3 bases at J, with 14 bases between the two ends. The CDR3 bases are TGCGCCAGCAGCCCCGGGGAGCGGGTCTACAATGAGCAGTTCTTC. Protein product: CASSPGERVYNEQFF.

In the case of this clonotype: Germline is not matched at one junction end, which may reflect a read error. CDR3 in DNA: TGTGCCAGCAGCTTATCCCCAGAGAGGGGGCCGGCTGTTTTC. As protein: CASSLSPERGPAVF. This sequence joins TRBV7-3 and TRBJ2-7; 7 nucleotides match TRBD1. CDR3 size: 14 residues. Germline V gene lookup returns CDR1 SGHTA and CDR2 FQGTGA.

The V gene is TRBV5-1, the J gene TRBJ1-4, with 8 bases lining up with TRBD1. V shed 0 bases, J shed 7 bases, and the junction held 5 bases outside the gene matches. The CDR3 consists of 15 residues. The germline V gene encodes CDR1 SGHRS and CDR2 YFSETQ. The CDR3, as DNA: TGCGCCAGCAGCTTGGGGGAGACAGGGGCTGAAAAACTGTTTTTT. Its protein product is CASSLGETGAEKLFF.

In its sample, this clonotype was seen a few times. The genes are TRBV12-3 or TRBV12-4 and TRBJ1-2, with D hard to call. The CDR3 contains 12 residues. V was trimmed by 6 bases and J by 3 bases, leaving 8 bases between them. Written as DNA, the CDR3 is TGTGCCAGCAGCCCACAAGACTATGGCTACACCTTC. Encoded protein: CASSPQDYGYTF.

This sequence joins TRBV5-1 and TRBJ2-2; D possibly corresponds to TRBD2 (7 bases). Trimming removed 7 bases at V and 3 bases at J, with 16 bases between. The CDR3 has 15 amino acids. Germline CDR1 and CDR2: SGHRS and YFSETQ. The CDR3 loop reads CASSGGSDYTGELFF. The CDR3 DNA reads TGCGCCAGCTCGGGGGGCTCGGATTACACCGGGGAGCTGTTTTTT.

The chain employs TRBV28 and TRBJ2-6; no reliable D call. This CDR3 comprises 16 residues. From germline, CDR1 is MDHEN and CDR2 SYDVKM. The germline V and J ends were trimmed by 3 bases and 0 bases, with 9 bases remaining between them. In nucleotides, the CDR3 is TGTGCCAGCAGTTTCTCGACGGACTCTGGGGCCAACGTCCTGACTTTC. As protein: CASSFSTDSGANVLTF.

The chain links TRBV3-1 to TRBJ2-1; D remains ambiguous. CDR3 length equals 12 residues. Trimming took 4 bases from V and 15 from J, leaving 16 bases between them. Germline V CDR1 and CDR2: LGHDT, YNNKEL (reference sequence). The CDR3 DNA follows: TGTGCCAGCAGCCCAGGCCGCAGGTCAACGTTCTTC. It codes for CASSPGRRSTFF.

CDR3: CASSPLREFGAYEQYF. In DNA, the CDR3 is TGTGCCAGCAGTCCCCTCAGGGAATTCGGCGCCTACGAGCAGTACTTC. The chain combines TRBV27 with TRBJ2-7, with a possible D match to TRBD1 (5 bases). V was cut by 5 bases and J by 2 bases, with 19 bases left in between. The CDR3 has 16 amino acids. Germline-derived CDR1 and CDR2 are MNHEY and SMNVEV (reference sequence).

This sequence joins TRBV7-3 and TRBJ2-1; D may be TRBD2 (5 bases). This CDR3 spans 15 amino acids. Deletions cut 2 bases from V and 7 bases from J, with 15 bases between. Germline-derived CDR1 and CDR2 are SGHTA and FQGTGA. The CDR3, as DNA: TGTGCCAGCAGCTTAGATAGTAGCGTGAGAAATGAGCAGTTCTTC. Translation: CASSLDSSVRNEQFF. Together with reference TRBV7-3 and TRBJ2-1, the CDR3 gives the full variable domain: GAGVSQTPSNKVTEKGKYVELRCDPISGHTALYWYRQSLGQGPEFLIYFQGTGAADDSGLPNDRFFAVRPEGSVSTLKIQRTERGDSAVYLCASSLDSSVRNEQFFGPGTRLTVL.

The genes are TRBV20-1 and TRBJ2-5; 9 bases align to TRBD2. V trimming: 1 base; J trimming: 4 bases; junction bases outside the gene matches: 4. The CDR3 is made up of 14 amino acids. The V gene's germline CDR1 is DFQATT and CDR2 SNEGSKA (reference sequence). The DNA of the CDR3 is TGCAGTGCTAGAGTAGGCGGGAGGGGAGAGACCCAGTACTTC. As protein: CSARVGGRGETQYF.

This clonotype was picked up a small number of times. The chain recombines TRBV20-1 with TRBJ2-7; D might be TRBD2 (6 bases). V shed 3 bases and J shed 3 bases, with 15 bases lying between them. The CDR3 contains 14 residues. The germline V gene encodes CDR1 DFQATT and CDR2 SNEGSKA (reference sequence). DNA of the CDR3: TGCAGTGCTAGTAGGACGGGAGAGTTCTACGAGCAGTACTTC. Translation gives CSASRTGEFYEQYF.

The rearrangement uses TRBV7-2 and TRBJ2-2; TRBD2 matches 8 bases. V shed 2 bases and J 7 bases; nucleotides not matched to a gene: 3. The germline V gene has CDR1 SGHTA and CDR2 FQGNSA. This CDR3 has 14 residues. CDR3 residues: CASSLTAGVGELFF. CDR3 sequence (DNA): TGTGCCAGCAGCTTAACAGCGGGAGTCGGGGAGCTGTTTTTT.

This clonotype has just a few counts. The rearrangement uses TRBV4-1 and TRBJ2-7, with D maybe TRBD2 (5 bases). Germline V CDR1 and CDR2: MGHRA, YSYEKL. V gave up 4 bases and J gave up 2 bases, with 12 bases separating them. The CDR3 length is 14 residues. CDR3 region: CASSPGVRTYEQYF. CDR3 DNA sequence: TGCGCCAGCAGCCCCGGGGTTAGAACCTACGAGCAGTACTTC.

This clonotype was detected ten times or more. CDR3 loop: CASSLDWETQYF. The CDR3, as DNA: TGTGCCAGCAGCTTAGATTGGGAGACCCAGTACTTC. V usage is TRBV11-2 and J usage is TRBJ2-5; D unresolved. Germline V gives CDR1 SGHAT, CDR2 FQNNGV. The V end lost 0 bases, the J end lost 5 bases, and 4 bases lay between the germline ends. The CDR3 runs 12 residues.